A single sample gave rise to the 22 T cell receptor beta chains below, sequenced in a study of T cell responses to AZD1222 COVID-19 vaccine. Sequencing used immunoSEQ multiplex PCR; TCRdb keeps in-frame clones, though not all of them. The table shows about 120,000 clones, with approximately 86% occurring only once. Source: peripheral blood, taken 28 days after the second AZD1222 dose. The source of these receptors is an adult who received the AZD1222 COVID-19 vaccine.

By sample fraction, this clone is medium-sized. V and J are TRBV7-9 and TRBJ1-6; TRBD1 is a possible D gene (5 bases). Germline CDR1 is SEHNR and CDR2 is FQNEAQ (reference sequence). The CDR3 has 15 residues. The ends were cut back, 0 bases at V and 6 bases at J, with 9 bases in the middle. The CDR3 reads CASSLADTVNSPLHF. The CDR3 DNA reads as TGTGCCAGCAGCTTAGCGGACACAGTTAATTCACCCCTCCACTTT. Full variable domain (outside the CDR3, taken from reference TRBV7-9 and TRBJ1-6): DTGVSQNPRHKITKRGQNVTFRCDPISEHNRLYWYRQTLGQGPEFLTYFQNEAQLEKSRLLSDRFSAERPKGSFSTLEIQRTEQGDSAMYLCASSLADTVNSPLHFGNGTRLTVT.

This chain links TRBV24-1 with TRBJ1-2, with D unclear. This CDR3 spans 13 amino acids. The germline V gene encodes CDR1 KGHDR and CDR2 SFDVKD. The V and J ends lost 1 base and 11 bases respectively, with 13 bases between them. CDR3 sequence reads: CATSDFLGKGYTF. CDR3 nucleotide sequence: TGTGCCACCAGTGATTTTTTGGGAAAAGGGTACACCTTC.

The V call is TRBV19, the J call TRBJ1-5; possible D gene TRBD1, 6 bases. Trimming took 5 bases from V and 1 from J, leaving 24 bases between them. The CDR3 spans 19 residues. Germline CDR1 reads LNHDA; CDR2 reads SQIVND (reference sequence). Written as DNA, the CDR3 is TGTGCCAGTAGTCCCTCGATTGGACAGAGTGTGAGGAGCAATCAGCCCCAGCATTTT. Translated, it gives CASSPSIGQSVRSNQPQHF.

The genes are TRBV6-2 or TRBV6-3 and TRBJ1-2; D is ambiguous. The CDR3 is 12 amino acids. Per the germline V gene, CDR1 is MNHEY and CDR2 is SVGEGT. The germline V and J ends were trimmed by 4 bases and 10 bases, with 13 bases remaining between them. CDR3 residues: CASSLSGWIYTF. CDR3 DNA: TGTGCCAGCAGTTTATCGGGGTGGATCTACACCTTC.

The J gene is TRBJ2-1, the V gene TRBV7-6; D assignment may be TRBD1 or TRBD2 (5 bases each). This CDR3 comprises 15 residues. Deletions cut 6 bases from V and 7 bases from J, with 19 bases between. Germline V gene sequence: CDR1 SGHVS, CDR2 FNYEAQ. The CDR3 nucleotides read TGTGCCAGCAGTTTGGGTTGGGACGGTGGGAATGAGCAGTTCTTC. Translating gives CASSLGWDGGNEQFF.

J is TRBJ1-2 and V is TRBV7-2, with 7 bases fitting TRBD1. In germline, CDR1 is SGHTA, CDR2 FQGNSA. The V segment lost 5 bases and the J segment 7 bases; nucleotides outside the gene matches: 13. This CDR3 has 15 amino acids. CDR3 nucleotides: TGTGCCAGCAGCAGCCAGGGGGGGGTCCGCGGTGGCTACACCTTC. Protein product: CASSSQGGVRGGYTF.

The genes are TRBV19 and TRBJ1-4; 7 bases are a match to TRBD1. CDR1 and CDR2 (germline): LNHDA, SQIVND (reference sequence). V was pared by 8 bases and J by 8 bases, with 8 bases of the junction left unmatched. The CDR3 contains 13 residues. Here the CDR3 DNA reads TGTGCCAGTCGAGGGGGCTCCTGGGAAAAACTGTTTTTT. Translated, it gives CASRGGSWEKLFF.

This chain joins TRBV7-8 and TRBJ2-3; D uncertain. Germline CDR1 SGHVS, CDR2 FQNEAQ. The V and J ends lost 5 bases and 2 bases respectively, with 2 bases between them. CDR3 length: 11 amino acids. The CDR3 reads CASSPTDTQYF. DNA of the CDR3: TGTGCCAGCAGCCCCACAGATACGCAGTATTTT.

The table lists this clone with a count of one. The CDR3: CASSLEAAQETQYF. The CDR3 DNA reads as TGCGCCAGCAGCTTGGAAGCGGCCCAAGAGACCCAGTACTTC. V usage is TRBV5-1 and J usage is TRBJ2-5; TRBD2 might be the D (5 bases). This CDR3 is built from 14 residues. Trimming took 0 bases from V and 1 from J, leaving 7 bases between them. Germline V lookup: CDR1 SGHRS, CDR2 YFSETQ.

The chain employs TRBV7-2 and TRBJ2-5; 8 nucleotides line up with TRBD1. V shed 5 bases and J 6 bases; nucleotides not matched to a gene: 8. CDR3 length equals 14 residues. The germline V gene encodes CDR1 SGHTA and CDR2 FQGNSA. CDR3 sequence reads: CASSQGQGAQTQYF. CDR3 nucleotide sequence: TGTGCCAGCAGCCAGGGGCAGGGGGCACAGACCCAGTACTTC. The variable domain in full, completed from reference TRBV7-2 and TRBJ2-5, reads GAGVSQSPSNKVTEKGKDVELRCDPISGHTALYWYRQSLGQGLEFLIYFQGNSAPDKSGLPSDRFSAERTGGSVSTLTIQRTQQEDSAVYLCASSQGQGAQTQYFGPGTRLLVL.

V and J are TRBV7-2 and TRBJ1-2; unclear D gene. Germline values: CDR1 SGHTA, CDR2 FQGNSA. The CDR3 contains 15 residues. V was clipped by 5 bases and J by 5 bases, with 18 bases between them. The CDR3 reads CASSPGRLRGYGYTF. Written as DNA, the CDR3 is TGTGCCAGCAGCCCGGGCCGACTGCGTGGATATGGCTACACCTTC.

This clone was detected once. V usage is TRBV6-2 or TRBV6-3 and J usage is TRBJ1-1; 7 bases align to TRBD1. The CDR3 is 18 amino acids. V lost 2 bases to trimming and J lost 3 bases; unmatched junction nucleotides: 15. Per the germline V gene, CDR1 is MNHEY and CDR2 is SVGEGT. CDR3 amino acids: CASSYPTQGTGADTEAFF. In nucleotides, the CDR3 is TGTGCCAGCAGTTACCCCACCCAGGGCACAGGGGCGGACACTGAAGCTTTCTTT.

The chain uses TRBV19 and TRBJ1-5; TRBD1 aligns across 9 bases. The CDR3 extends over 16 amino acids. J was trimmed by 5 bases and V by 4 bases; bases with no gene match: 9. Germline CDR1 is LNHDA and CDR2 is SQIVND (reference sequence). CDR3 in amino acids: CASSRNRDRADQPQHF. The CDR3, as DNA: TGTGCCAGTAGTAGGAACCGGGACAGGGCGGATCAGCCCCAGCATTTT.

The genes are TRBV6-6 and TRBJ1-2; 7 nucleotides line up with TRBD1. The V gene end was trimmed by 7 bases and the J gene end by 0 bases; junction bases not matched to a gene: 5. There are 14 residues in the CDR3. Germline CDR1 is MNHNY and CDR2 is SVGAGI (reference sequence). The chain's CDR3 is CASKTQGSNYGYTF. DNA of the CDR3: TGTGCCAGCAAAACACAGGGGTCTAACTATGGCTACACCTTC.

The chain couples TRBV29-1 to TRBJ1-2; D call uncertain. The CDR3 has 12 residues. The germline V and J ends were trimmed by 6 bases and 4 bases, with 12 bases remaining between them. CDR1 is SQVTM and CDR2 is ANQGSEA in the germline V gene. The CDR3 DNA reads as TGCAGCGTCGCAAGTTTGCGCTATGGCTACACCTTC. It yields the protein CSVASLRYGYTF.

V and J are TRBV7-8 and TRBJ1-1, with a tentative D call TRBD1 (6 bases). The ends were cut back, 10 bases at V and 4 bases at J, with 19 bases in the middle. CDR1 is SGHVS, CDR2 FQNEAQ, per germline. The CDR3 sequence is 14 residues long. The CDR3 sequence is CATSWGRGSTEAFF. Written as DNA, the CDR3 is TGTGCCACCTCATGGGGGCGCGGTAGCACTGAAGCTTTCTTT.

The genes are TRBV11-2 and TRBJ1-2; D may be TRBD1 (5 bases). Germline V gene sequence: CDR1 SGHAT, CDR2 FQNNGV. Trimming stripped 0 bases from V and 8 bases from J, with 10 bases between. CDR3 length equals 13 residues. CDR3 amino acids: CASSLEGRVGYTF. CDR3 coding DNA: TGTGCCAGCAGCTTAGAGGGGCGGGTAGGCTACACCTTC.

V gene TRBV6-1 combines with J gene TRBJ1-1; D is unclear. Looked up from germline, CDR1 is MNHNS and CDR2 is SASEGT. The CDR3 runs to 14 residues. V gave up 0 bases and J gave up 4 bases, with 9 bases separating them. The CDR3 spells CASSEAIFGTEAFF. The CDR3 DNA sequence: TGTGCCAGCAGTGAAGCCATCTTTGGCACTGAAGCTTTCTTT.

V is TRBV29-1 and J is TRBJ1-1; 7 positions match TRBD1. With 5 bases clipped from V and 5 bases from J, the junction kept 11 bases outside the gene matches. Germline V lookup: CDR1 SQVTM, CDR2 ANQGSEA. The length of the CDR3 is 14 residues. CDR3 sequence reads: CSVPAAGGGTEAFF. The CDR3 nucleotides read TGCAGCGTTCCCGCGGCAGGGGGTGGGACTGAAGCTTTCTTT.

The chain couples TRBV28 to TRBJ1-1, with a weak D call TRBD1 (5 bases). Per germline, CDR1 MDHEN and CDR2 SYDVKM. V was cut by 5 bases and J by 4 bases, with 17 bases left in between. This CDR3 has 15 residues. CDR3 protein: CASSPGGVSFTEAFF. The CDR3 bases are TGTGCCAGCAGTCCGGGGGGGGTTAGTTTCACTGAAGCTTTCTTT.

J is TRBJ2-7 and V is TRBV7-9, with TRBD1 identical over 10 bases. The CDR3 has 14 amino acids. J gave up 3 bases and V 5 bases, and 4 bases lay outside the gene matches. The germline CDR1 and CDR2 sequences are SEHNR and FQNEAQ (reference sequence). DNA of the CDR3: TGTGCCAGCAGCCTCAGGACAGGGGGCTACGAGCAGTACTTC. Translated, it gives CASSLRTGGYEQYF.

V and J are TRBV7-8 and TRBJ2-1; 8 positions match TRBD1. V gave up 2 bases and J gave up 4 bases; unmatched junction bases: 1. The CDR3 is 14 residues long. CDR1 SGHVS and CDR2 FQNEAQ come from the germline V gene. CDR3 nucleotide sequence: TGTGCCAGCAGCTTAACAGGGGGATACAATGAGCAGTTCTTC. Translating gives CASSLTGGYNEQFF.